A single sample gave rise to the 10 T cell receptor beta chains below, sequenced in a study of Tregs in tolerant kidney transplant recipients. The table came from immunoSEQ multiplex PCR; TCRdb's copy has only in-frame clones and leaves some out. The sample includes about 15,000 clones, about 80% of them seen just once. The sequences come from Tregs from blood, collected before the transplant. These receptors originate from a human donor who received a combined kidney and bone marrow transplant.

V and J are TRBV5-1 and TRBJ2-7; the D gene is possibly TRBD2 (6 bases). Germline assignment: CDR1 SGHRS and CDR2 YFSETQ. V was trimmed by 2 bases and J by 3 bases, leaving 24 bases between them. The CDR3 consists of 18 residues. CDR3 bases: TGCGCCAGCAGCTTAAGGTCAAGTCAAGTGGGGACTTTCTACGAGCAGTACTTC. Its protein product is CASSLRSSQVGTFYEQYF.

The chain joins TRBV18 to TRBJ1-3; 9 nucleotides align to TRBD1. Germline V gives CDR1 KGHSH, CDR2 LQKENI. V dropped 4 bases and J dropped 0; count of bases not matched to a gene: 7. This CDR3 has 17 residues. CDR3 sequence (DNA): TGTGCCAGCTCACTGACCGGGACAGGGTCCTCTGGAAACACCATATATTTT. As protein: CASSLTGTGSSGNTIYF. The full variable domain, in which reference TRBV18 and TRBJ1-3 provide the parts outside the CDR3, is NAGVMQNPRHLVRRRGQEARLRCSPMKGHSHVYWYRQLPEEGLKFMVYLQKENIIDESGMPKERFSAEFPKEGPSILRIQQVVRGDSAAYFCASSLTGTGSSGNTIYFGEGSWLTVV.

The V call is TRBV4-1, the J call TRBJ1-2, with D tentatively TRBD1 (6 bases). With 4 bases removed from V and 3 bases from J, the gap between germline ends came to 18 bases. CDR1 MGHRA and CDR2 YSYEKL come from the germline V gene. The CDR3 covers 16 residues. In nucleotides, the CDR3 is TGCGCCAGCAGCCCCGGCGGGGGGCCGACCTACTATGGCTACACCTTC. This codes for CASSPGGGPTYYGYTF.

The V call is TRBV11-2, the J call TRBJ1-3; 10 bases align to TRBD1. The CDR3 runs to 14 residues. Germline values: CDR1 SGHAT, CDR2 FQNNGV. With 5 bases clipped from V and 8 bases from J, the junction kept 6 bases outside the gene matches. CDR3 in DNA: TGTGCCAGCAGCATTCACGGGACAGGGGACACCATATATTTT. This encodes CASSIHGTGDTIYF.

This sequence joins TRBV2 and TRBJ2-5; 7 bases fit TRBD2. In germline, CDR1 is SNHLY, CDR2 FYNNEI. The CDR3 loop spans 13 amino acids. Trimming removed 7 bases from V and 4 bases from J; junction bases left unmatched: 6. This CDR3 is CASMLGEGETQYF. CDR3 coding DNA: TGTGCCAGCATGCTCGGGGAGGGAGAGACCCAGTACTTC.

V and J are TRBV29-1 and TRBJ1-1, with a weak D call TRBD1 (5 bases). CDR1 is SQVTM and CDR2 is ANQGSEA in the germline V gene. Trimming took off 3 bases at V and 4 bases at J, with 15 bases between the two ends. The CDR3 contains 14 residues. DNA for the CDR3: TGCAGCGTTGAGCGGGGTGGGGGGGGCACTGAAGCTTTCTTT. Translation: CSVERGGGGTEAFF.

The chain links TRBV7-9 to TRBJ2-7; D is uncertain. From germline, CDR1 is SEHNR and CDR2 FQNEAQ (reference sequence). Trimming removed 2 bases at V and 0 bases at J, with 8 bases between. The CDR3 spans 14 residues. The CDR3, as DNA: TGTGCCAGCAGCTTACTGGCAGGCTCCTACGAGCAGTACTTC. Amino acids: CASSLLAGSYEQYF.

This clone was seen a few times. The gene calls are TRBV6-5 and TRBJ2-7, with D tentatively TRBD2 (5 bases). Per germline, CDR1 MNHEY and CDR2 SVGAGI. The CDR3 is made up of 13 amino acids. Trimming removed 6 bases from V and 3 bases from J, with 12 bases in between. CDR3 DNA: TGTGCCAGCAGGATAGCGTGGAACTACGAGCAGTACTTC. This codes for CASRIAWNYEQYF.

The rearrangement joins TRBV19 to TRBJ2-3; 7 bases are a match to TRBD2. V dropped 5 bases and J dropped 8; count of bases not matched to a gene: 10. CDR1 is LNHDA, CDR2 SQIVND, per germline (reference sequence). There are 14 residues in the CDR3. CDR3 nucleotides: TGTGCCAGTAGTTTGGCTAGCGGCTGGGGTACGCAGTATTTT. Its translation: CASSLASGWGTQYF.

This chain links TRBV5-6 with TRBJ1-2; TRBD1 is a possible D gene (5 bases). The CDR3 runs 17 residues. V was cut by 1 base and J by 2 bases, with 18 bases left in between. The V gene's germline CDR1 is SGHDT and CDR2 YYEEEE. The CDR3 coding sequence is TGTGCCAGCAGCTTGTTGACAGCCTTTAACCCAAACTATGGCTACACCTTC. Amino acids: CASSLLTAFNPNYGYTF. The whole variable domain, remainder taken from reference TRBV5-6 and TRBJ1-2, is DAGVTQSPTHLIKTRGQQVTLRCSPKSGHDTVSWYQQALGQGPQFIFQYYEEEERQRGNFPDRFSGHQFPNYSSELNVNALLLGDSALYLCASSLLTAFNPNYGYTFGSGTRLTVV.